Shown below are 29 T cell receptor beta chains from a single sample sequenced in a study of identical twins' blood T cells. TCRdb redid the calling of the 5' RACE reads with MiXCR, one entry per CDR3 protein. Of about 370,000 distinct CDR3 sequences listed, about 28% are singletons. Sequencing was performed on PBMCs. The receptor source for this set is a woman aged 18-50 years in good health.

There are a few counts of this clonotype. V is TRBV9 and J is TRBJ2-2, with 7 bases matching TRBD2. This CDR3 comprises 13 residues. V trimming: 0 bases; J trimming: 14 bases; junction bases outside the gene matches: 7. Germline values: CDR1 SGDLS, CDR2 YYNGEE. Here the CDR3 DNA reads TGTGCCAGCAGCGTAGTATCGGGGGGAGGACTGTTTTTT. Amino acid sequence: CASSVVSGGGLFF.

This clonotype has only a few counts. The gene calls are TRBV12-3 or TRBV12-4 and TRBJ1-4, with 9 bases matching TRBD1. With 6 bases clipped from V and 5 bases from J, the junction kept 1 base outside the gene matches. The CDR3 length is 13 residues. The chain's CDR3 is CASRGQGNEKLFF. CDR3 DNA sequence: TGTGCCAGCAGAGGACAGGGGAATGAAAAACTGTTTTTT.

This clonotype was picked up a small number of times. This rearrangement joins TRBV7-2 to TRBJ2-3; a possible D gene is TRBD1 (5 bases). Between the trimmed V and J ends, which lost 5 bases and 14 bases, there was a span of 14 bases. CDR1 is SGHTA and CDR2 is FQGNSA in the germline V gene. CDR3 size: 11 residues. The CDR3 sequence is CASSLGADRYF. CDR3 in DNA: TGTGCCAGCAGCCTTGGGGCCGATCGGTATTTT.

This clonotype showed up just once. The chain couples TRBV19 to TRBJ1-1, with D uncertain. Trimming took 5 bases from V and 4 from J, leaving 11 bases between them. The CDR3 covers 13 residues. CDR1 is LNHDA and CDR2 is SQIVND in the germline V gene (reference sequence). The CDR3 reads CASSSTLSTEAFF. In DNA form, the CDR3 reads TGTGCCAGTAGTTCAACCCTGAGCACTGAAGCTTTCTTT.

This clonotype has only one observation. V usage is TRBV5-1 and J usage is TRBJ1-4; D is ambiguous. Trimming took off 0 bases at V and 8 bases at J, with 8 bases between the two ends. Germline-derived CDR1 and CDR2 are SGHRS and YFSETQ. The CDR3 runs to 13 residues. CDR3 protein: CASSLGAEEKLFF. DNA of the CDR3: TGCGCCAGCAGCTTGGGAGCCGAAGAAAAACTGTTTTTT.

This clonotype was counted between two and nine times. The rearrangement joins TRBV24-1 to TRBJ2-1; the match to TRBD2 covers 9 bases. Germline CDR1 is KGHDR and CDR2 is SFDVKD. V trimming: 6 bases; J trimming: 7 bases; junction bases outside the gene matches: 12. This CDR3 is 16 amino acids long. CDR3 in amino acids: CATSPGRASGNNEQFF. CDR3 DNA: TGTGCCACCAGTCCGGGCCGGGCTAGCGGGAATAATGAGCAGTTCTTC.

On this clonotype: This could be a read error, since a much larger clone is one nucleotide away. The gene calls are TRBV29-1 and TRBJ1-2; D is uncertain. Germline CDR1 SQVTM, CDR2 ANQGSEA. There are 13 residues in the CDR3. CDR3 bases: TGCAGGTCGGTGTTCTGGGATCTCTATGGCTACACCTTC. Its protein product is CRSVFWDLYGYTF.

The gene calls are TRBV5-1 and TRBJ2-3; 11 nucleotides match TRBD2. This CDR3 has 15 amino acids. Germline V gene lookup returns CDR1 SGHRS and CDR2 YFSETQ. With 5 bases clipped from V and 6 bases from J, the junction kept 8 bases outside the gene matches. This chain's CDR3 is CASRDTSGSFDTQYF. The CDR3 bases are TGCGCCAGCAGAGACACTAGCGGGAGTTTCGATACGCAGTATTTT.

This clonotype was observed a handful of times. V usage is TRBV11-2 and J usage is TRBJ2-5; D uncertain. The CDR3 spans 14 residues. Germline values: CDR1 SGHAT, CDR2 FQNNGV. Trimming removed 5 bases at V and 2 bases at J, with 12 bases between. CDR3 amino acids: CASSLYRAQETQYF. The DNA of the CDR3 is TGTGCCAGCAGCCTTTACAGAGCACAAGAGACCCAGTACTTC.

The sample holds a few counts of this clonotype. The V call is TRBV19, the J call TRBJ2-2, with D possibly being TRBD2 (5 bases). In germline, CDR1 is LNHDA, CDR2 SQIVND (reference sequence). The CDR3 sequence is 18 residues long. V was shortened by 7 bases and J by 4 bases, with 25 bases between the two germline ends. DNA of the CDR3: TGTGCCAGTACTGATAGGTTGATACGGCGGGTCGGCACCGGGGAGCTGTTTTTT. Protein product: CASTDRLIRRVGTGELFF.

This clonotype was picked up a small number of times. An end of the junction differs from the germline gene, which may be a read error. The genes are TRBV14 and TRBJ2-7; D is possibly TRBD1 (6 bases). CDR1 SGHDN and CDR2 FVKESK come from the germline V gene. The length of the CDR3 is 16 residues. CDR3 amino acids: CASSQDAGVLSYEQYF. DNA of the CDR3: TGTGCTAGCAGCCAAGATGCAGGGGTCCTCTCCTACGAGCAGTACTTC.

The V and J genes are TRBV20-1 and TRBJ2-1, with 9 bases lining up with TRBD2. The CDR3 runs 14 residues. Germline-derived CDR1 and CDR2 are DFQATT and SNEGSKA (reference sequence). J gave up 5 bases and V 6 bases, and 8 bases lay outside the gene matches. CDR3 in amino acids: CSAQAGGPHNEQFF. The DNA of the CDR3 is TGCAGTGCCCAAGCGGGAGGACCGCACAATGAGCAGTTCTTC.

In its sample, this clonotype was seen a few times. The J gene is TRBJ1-1, the V gene TRBV6-1; no firm D call. The germline V gene encodes CDR1 MNHNS and CDR2 SASEGT. Trimming removed 2 bases from V and 3 bases from J, with 13 bases in between. This CDR3 is 15 amino acids long. The CDR3 DNA reads as TGTGCCAGCAGTGAAATTGGGAGAGTATACACTGAAGCTTTCTTT. It specifies CASSEIGRVYTEAFF.

This chain joins TRBV5-6 and TRBJ1-6, with D perhaps TRBD1 (6 bases). V was cut by 0 bases and J by 10 bases, with 23 bases left in between. CDR1 and CDR2 from the germline V gene are SGHDT and YYEEEE. CDR3 length equals 18 residues. CDR3 protein: CASSLVRNTGQFGSPLHF. CDR3 coding DNA: TGTGCCAGCAGCTTGGTAAGGAACACGGGACAATTTGGATCACCCCTCCACTTT.

This clonotype was counted a few times. V is TRBV7-9 and J is TRBJ1-5; tentatively, D is TRBD1 (5 bases). CDR3 length equals 14 residues. CDR1 and CDR2 from the germline V gene are SEHNR and FQNEAQ (reference sequence). Trimming pared 1 base from V and 3 bases from J, leaving 7 bases between. CDR3: CASSLGGVNQPQHF. CDR3 DNA: TGTGCCAGCAGCTTAGGGGGGGTCAATCAGCCCCAGCATTTT. The full variable domain, rest sourced from reference TRBV7-9 and TRBJ1-5, is DTGVSQNPRHKITKRGQNVTFRCDPISEHNRLYWYRQTLGQGPEFLTYFQNEAQLEKSRLLSDRFSAERPKGSFSTLEIQRTEQGDSAMYLCASSLGGVNQPQHFGDGTRLSIL.

This clonotype appeared a single time. The chain carries TRBV24-1 and TRBJ2-3, with 7 bases matching TRBD1. The germline CDR1 and CDR2 sequences are KGHDR and SFDVKD. This CDR3 contains 15 residues. With 5 bases clipped from V and 1 base from J, the junction kept 5 bases outside the gene matches. CDR3 sequence: CATSVGQARTDTQYF. The DNA of the CDR3 is TGTGCCACCAGTGTAGGACAGGCCCGCACAGATACGCAGTATTTT.

The V gene is TRBV5-1, the J gene TRBJ1-2; TRBD1 matches at 7 bases. The CDR3 has 15 residues. V trimming: 0 bases; J trimming: 4 bases; junction bases outside the gene matches: 6. In germline, CDR1 is SGHRS, CDR2 YFSETQ. CDR3 region: CASSLEPTGLYGYTF. The CDR3 nucleotides are TGCGCCAGCAGCTTGGAACCGACAGGGCTCTATGGCTACACCTTC.

V is TRBV18 and J is TRBJ2-3; 9 bases align to TRBD2. CDR1 KGHSH and CDR2 LQKENI come from the germline V gene. V shed 6 bases, J shed 4 bases, and the junction held 8 bases outside the gene matches. This CDR3 has 15 amino acids. The chain's CDR3 is CASSRASGVADTQYF. The CDR3 nucleotides read TGTGCCAGCTCCCGAGCTAGCGGGGTTGCAGATACGCAGTATTTT.

This clonotype was seen only a few times. CDR3 DNA: TGTGCCTGGAGTGCTCTAGTGGGCTCCTACAATGAGCAGTTCTTC. Translation: CAWSALVGSYNEQFF. The V gene is TRBV30, the J gene TRBJ2-1; D is ambiguous. Germline CDR1 reads GTSNPN; CDR2 reads SVGIG (reference sequence). V lost 1 base and J lost 0, with 10 bases in between. This CDR3 is 15 amino acids long.

The sample holds many counts of this clonotype. The chain has TRBV29-1 and TRBJ1-1, with unresolved D. The CDR3 totals 9 residues. The ends were cut back, 6 bases at V and 8 bases at J, with 7 bases in the middle. From germline, CDR1 is SQVTM and CDR2 ANQGSEA. CDR3: CSVREEAFF. In DNA, the CDR3 is TGCAGCGTCCGAGAGGAAGCTTTCTTT.

The V call is TRBV7-9, the J call TRBJ1-2; D remains unclear. The V and J ends lost 1 base and 4 bases respectively, with 16 bases between them. Germline V gives CDR1 SEHNR, CDR2 FQNEAQ (reference sequence). This CDR3 spans 16 amino acids. The CDR3 nucleotides are TGTGCCAGCAGCTTAGGAGATTGGGCCACTGGCTATGGCTACACCTTC. Translation gives CASSLGDWATGYGYTF.

The sample holds many counts of this clonotype. The V call is TRBV9, the J call TRBJ1-3; D is ambiguous. Germline V gene sequence: CDR1 SGDLS, CDR2 YYNGEE. Trimming took 2 bases from V and 0 from J, leaving 9 bases between them. There are 15 residues in the CDR3. The CDR3 DNA sequence: TGTGCCAGCAGCGTGGAGGGCTTCTCTGGAAACACCATATATTTT. Its translation is CASSVEGFSGNTIYF.

The rearrangement uses TRBV7-8 and TRBJ1-5, with D perhaps matching TRBD1 (5 bases). Germline CDR1 is SGHVS and CDR2 is FQNEAQ. V lost 6 bases to trimming and J lost 3 bases, with 15 bases between them. CDR3 length: 15 residues. This CDR3 reads CASSSRERDNQPQHF. The CDR3 DNA follows: TGTGCCAGCAGTTCCAGGGAGAGGGACAATCAGCCCCAGCATTTT.

The chain combines TRBV5-1 with TRBJ1-2; no definite D call. The ends were cut back, 7 bases at V and 1 base at J, with 8 bases in the middle. This CDR3 is built from 12 residues. Germline V gene sequence: CDR1 SGHRS, CDR2 YFSETQ. The CDR3 reads CASSAVNYGYTF. The CDR3 DNA sequence: TGCGCCAGCTCAGCGGTTAACTATGGCTACACCTTC.

This clonotype was detected a few times. The chain has TRBV19 and TRBJ1-1; the D gene is possibly TRBD1 (6 bases). The CDR3 runs 15 residues. V was pared by 5 bases and J by 5 bases, with 18 bases between. Germline CDR1 reads LNHDA; CDR2 reads SQIVND (reference sequence). The CDR3 is CASSQPMTGATEAFF. DNA of the CDR3: TGTGCCAGTAGTCAACCTATGACAGGCGCAACTGAAGCTTTCTTT.

This clonotype was seen at least ten times. In DNA form, the CDR3 reads TGTGCCAGCAGTCCCGGGACAGGGGTGGAGGAGCAGTACTTC. Its protein is CASSPGTGVEEQYF. The rearrangement joins TRBV6-4 to TRBJ2-7; 10 bases agree with TRBD1. Germline CDR1 reads MRHNA; CDR2 reads SNTAGT. J gave up 7 bases and V 5 bases, and 8 bases lay outside the gene matches. The CDR3 consists of 14 residues.

V gene TRBV7-9 combines with J gene TRBJ2-3; D remains ambiguous. Trimming removed 2 bases from V and 4 bases from J, with 10 bases in between. The CDR3 is 14 residues long. The germline gives CDR1 SEHNR, CDR2 FQNEAQ (reference sequence). CDR3 in amino acids: CASSLSAGADTQYF. Written as DNA, the CDR3 is TGTGCCAGCAGCTTAAGTGCCGGCGCAGATACGCAGTATTTT.

This clonotype was counted a few times. The V call is TRBV28, the J call TRBJ1-2; possibly TRBD1 for D (6 bases). Between the trimmed V and J ends, which lost 2 bases and 8 bases, there was a span of 12 bases. The CDR3 totals 13 residues. The germline gives CDR1 MDHEN, CDR2 SYDVKM. The CDR3 bases are TGTGCCAGCAGTTTAACAGGGATGGGGGGCTACACCTTC. The encoded protein is CASSLTGMGGYTF.

The chain has TRBV9 and TRBJ1-2, with unresolved D. CDR1 is SGDLS and CDR2 is YYNGEE in the germline V gene. There are 12 residues in the CDR3. V gave up 4 bases and J gave up 7 bases, with 11 bases separating them. CDR3 residues: CASSPVGGGYTF. In nucleotides, the CDR3 is TGTGCCAGCAGCCCCGTTGGAGGTGGCTACACCTTC.